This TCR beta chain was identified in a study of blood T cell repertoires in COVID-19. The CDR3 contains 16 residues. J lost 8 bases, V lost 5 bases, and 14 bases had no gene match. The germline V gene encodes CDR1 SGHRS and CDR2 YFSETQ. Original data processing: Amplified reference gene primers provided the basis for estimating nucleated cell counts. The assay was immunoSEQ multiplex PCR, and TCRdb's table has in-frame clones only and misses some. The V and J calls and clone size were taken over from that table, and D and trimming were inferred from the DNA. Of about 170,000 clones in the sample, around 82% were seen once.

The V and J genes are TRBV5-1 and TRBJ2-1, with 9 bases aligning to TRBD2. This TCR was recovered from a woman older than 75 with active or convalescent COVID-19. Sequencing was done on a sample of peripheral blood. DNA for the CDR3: TGCGCCAGCAGTGACACGGCGGGAGGGAGACGCGATGAGCAGTTCTTC. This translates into CASSDTAGGRRDEQFF.